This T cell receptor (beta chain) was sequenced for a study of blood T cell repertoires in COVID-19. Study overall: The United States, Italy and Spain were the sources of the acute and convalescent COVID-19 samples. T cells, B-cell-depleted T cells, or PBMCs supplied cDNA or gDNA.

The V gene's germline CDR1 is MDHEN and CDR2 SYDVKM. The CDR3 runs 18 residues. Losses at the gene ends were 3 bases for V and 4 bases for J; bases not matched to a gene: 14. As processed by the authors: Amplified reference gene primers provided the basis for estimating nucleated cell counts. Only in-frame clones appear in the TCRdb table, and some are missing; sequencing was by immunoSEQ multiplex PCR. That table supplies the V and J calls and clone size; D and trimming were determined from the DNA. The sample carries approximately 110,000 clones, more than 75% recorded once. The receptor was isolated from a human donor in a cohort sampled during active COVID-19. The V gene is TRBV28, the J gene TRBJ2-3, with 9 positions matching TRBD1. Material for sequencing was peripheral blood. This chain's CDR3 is CASSFPDSTGGAADTQYF. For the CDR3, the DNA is TGTGCCAGCAGTTTCCCTGATTCTACAGGGGGCGCGGCAGATACGCAGTATTTT.